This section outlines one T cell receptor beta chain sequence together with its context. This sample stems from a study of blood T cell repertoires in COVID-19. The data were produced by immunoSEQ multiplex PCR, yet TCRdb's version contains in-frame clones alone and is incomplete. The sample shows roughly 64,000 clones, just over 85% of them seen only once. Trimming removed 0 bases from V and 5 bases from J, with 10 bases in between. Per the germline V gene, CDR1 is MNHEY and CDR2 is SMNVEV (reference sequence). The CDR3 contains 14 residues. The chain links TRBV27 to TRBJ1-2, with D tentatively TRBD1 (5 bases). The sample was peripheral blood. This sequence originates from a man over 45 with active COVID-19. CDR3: CASSLSRGWYGYTF. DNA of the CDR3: TGTGCCAGCAGTTTATCGCGGGGGTGGTATGGCTACACCTTC.